Shown below are 26 T cell receptor beta chains from a single sample sequenced in a study of shared clonotypes between healthy human individuals. Profiling relied on immunoSEQ multiplex PCR, and the TCRdb table lists in-frame clones only, not all of them. The data contain 950,000 to 1,300,000 clones, roughly 70% of them singletons. The sample taken for sequencing was memory CD4+ T cells sorted from blood. As for subset: CD45RA-negative fraction. The receptors were sampled from a man younger than 35 in good health.

The J gene is TRBJ2-7, the V gene TRBV5-6, with TRBD2 identical over 9 bases. The CDR3 is 17 residues long. The germline CDR1 and CDR2 sequences are SGHDT and YYEEEE. The junction had 11 bases not matched to a gene; V was cut back by 1 base and J by 3 bases. The CDR3: CASSLSALAGRFYEQYF. As DNA, the CDR3 is TGTGCCAGCAGCTTGTCAGCCCTAGCGGGGAGATTCTACGAGCAGTACTTC.

The rearrangement joins TRBV19 to TRBJ2-7; D is uncertain. The V and J ends lost 4 bases and 0 bases respectively, with 7 bases between them. The germline V gene encodes CDR1 LNHDA and CDR2 SQIVND (reference sequence). This CDR3 spans 13 amino acids. CDR3 sequence: CASSKAASYEQYF. The CDR3 region has the DNA TGTGCCAGTAGTAAAGCCGCCTCCTACGAGCAGTACTTC.

This clone was counted many times. In the same sample, other DNA sequences code for this CDR3. This rearrangement joins TRBV7-9 to TRBJ2-5; 7 nucleotides match TRBD1. Trimming took 3 bases from V and 1 from J; bases not matched to a gene: 2. The V gene's germline CDR1 is SEHNR and CDR2 FQNEAQ (reference sequence). CDR3 size: 14 residues. In DNA form, the CDR3 reads TGTGCCAGCAGCTTTGACAGGGCCCAAGAGACCCAGTACTTC. It specifies CASSFDRAQETQYF.

J is TRBJ2-5 and V is TRBV6-6; D is unresolved. The V end was cut by 5 bases, the J end by 0 bases, with 7 bases between. Germline loops: CDR1 MNHNY, CDR2 SVGAGI (reference sequence). CDR3 length: 13 residues. DNA for the CDR3: TGTGCCAGCAGTGGATCGAACCAAGAGACCCAGTACTTC. Its protein is CASSGSNQETQYF.

This clone was observed at least ten times. The genes are TRBV19 and TRBJ1-6, with 8 bases aligning to TRBD1. Trimming took 7 bases from V and 3 from J; bases not matched to a gene: 26. Germline CDR1 reads LNHDA; CDR2 reads SQIVND (reference sequence). The CDR3 runs 22 residues. DNA for the CDR3: TGTGCCAGTACCGCTCGAGCAGGGGGCACCCCTCTCCTAGAGAGCTATAATTCACCCCTCCACTTT. This translates into CASTARAGGTPLLESYNSPLHF.

This clone has a handful of counts. The V and J genes are TRBV7-2 and TRBJ2-2, with 7 bases identical to TRBD2. Germline V gene sequence: CDR1 SGHTA, CDR2 FQGNSA. Trimming took 2 bases from V and 3 from J; bases not matched to a gene: 6. The CDR3 is made up of 16 amino acids. The CDR3 loop reads CASSLRGRGDTGELFF. The CDR3, as DNA: TGTGCCAGCAGCTTACGGGGGAGGGGAGACACCGGGGAGCTGTTTTTT.

The chain has TRBV10-3 and TRBJ1-1, with D possibly being TRBD1 (6 bases). The CDR3 spans 14 residues. V was pared by 6 bases and J by 1 base, with 12 bases between. CDR1 and CDR2 from the germline V gene are ENHRY and SYGVKD. The CDR3 nucleotides read TGTGCCATCAGGGACAGATCGGAGAACACTGAAGCTTTCTTT. This encodes CAIRDRSENTEAFF.

The rearrangement links TRBV5-1 to TRBJ1-1; D remains ambiguous. The germline gives CDR1 SGHRS, CDR2 YFSETQ. Between the trimmed V and J ends, which lost 0 bases and 6 bases, there was a span of 9 bases. This CDR3 region has 13 residues. CDR3 residues: CASSLGGLAEAFF. DNA of the CDR3: TGCGCCAGCAGCTTGGGAGGGTTAGCTGAAGCTTTCTTT. Combining the CDR3 with reference TRBV5-1 and TRBJ1-1 gives the whole variable domain KAGVTQTPRYLIKTRGQQVTLSCSPISGHRSVSWYQQTPGQGLQFLFEYFSETQRNKGNFPGRFSGRQFSNSRSEMNVSTLELGDSALYLCASSLGGLAEAFFGQGTRLTVV.

The table lists this clone with a count of one. This chain connects TRBV5-8 to TRBJ1-1, with TRBD1 as a possible D gene (5 bases). CDR3 length: 12 amino acids. Trimming pared 0 bases from V and 8 bases from J, leaving 8 bases between. Per germline, CDR1 SGHTS and CDR2 YDEGEE. DNA for the CDR3: TGTGCCAGCAGCTTGGTCAGGGTCGAAGCTTTCTTT. Protein sequence: CASSLVRVEAFF. Looking up the rest from reference TRBV5-8 and TRBJ1-1 gives the full variable domain: EAGVTQSPTHLIKTRGQQATLRCSPISGHTSVYWYQQALGLGLQFLLWYDEGEERNRGNFPPRFSGRQFPNYSSELNVNALELEDSALYLCASSLVRVEAFFGQGTRLTVV.

The chain joins TRBV5-1 to TRBJ2-3; the match to TRBD2 covers 7 bases. The V and J ends lost 2 bases and 3 bases, in that order; junction bases with no gene match: 6. This CDR3 is 15 amino acids long. From germline, CDR1 is SGHRS and CDR2 YFSETQ. CDR3 region: CASSLEQRGTDTQYF. CDR3 coding DNA: TGCGCCAGCAGCTTAGAACAGCGGGGTACAGATACGCAGTATTTT. The entire variable domain, with the rest obtained from reference TRBV5-1 and TRBJ2-3, is as follows: KAGVTQTPRYLIKTRGQQVTLSCSPISGHRSVSWYQQTPGQGLQFLFEYFSETQRNKGNFPGRFSGRQFSNSRSEMNVSTLELGDSALYLCASSLEQRGTDTQYFGPGTRLTVL.

The rearrangement joins TRBV11-2 to TRBJ2-7; 7 bases are a match to TRBD1. The CDR3 runs to 18 residues. The V gene's germline CDR1 is SGHAT and CDR2 FQNNGV. V was pared by 0 bases and J by 3 bases, with 14 bases of the junction left unmatched. The CDR3: CASSLDPPLWDRFYEQYF. The CDR3 bases are TGTGCCAGCAGCTTAGATCCCCCCCTCTGGGACAGATTCTACGAGCAGTACTTC. Combining the CDR3 with reference TRBV11-2 and TRBJ2-7 gives the whole variable domain EAGVAQSPRYKIIEKRQSVAFWCNPISGHATLYWYQQILGQGPKLLIQFQNNGVVDDSQLPKDRFSAERLKGVDSTLKIQPAKLEDSAVYLCASSLDPPLWDRFYEQYFGPGTRLTVT.

The chain combines TRBV2 with TRBJ1-1, with D perhaps TRBD1 (5 bases). Germline-derived CDR1 and CDR2 are SNHLY and FYNNEI. This CDR3 has 15 residues. V lost 6 bases to trimming and J lost 0 bases, with 14 bases between them. For the CDR3, the DNA is TGTGCCAGCAGCCGCCCGGGACGGCTGAACACTGAAGCTTTCTTT. Protein product: CASSRPGRLNTEAFF.

This rearrangement joins TRBV7-9 to TRBJ2-2; TRBD1 agrees at 7 bases. Germline assignment: CDR1 SEHNR and CDR2 FQNEAQ (reference sequence). The junction had 11 bases not matched to a gene; V was cut back by 7 bases and J by 0 bases. The CDR3 spans 17 residues. As DNA, the CDR3 is TGTGCCAGCAACCCAAATAACAGGGGATCGAACACCGGGGAGCTGTTTTTT. Amino acids: CASNPNNRGSNTGELFF.

Of note for this clone: Other DNA sequences in this specimen translate into the identical CDR3. This chain links TRBV19 with TRBJ1-3; D remains ambiguous. V was clipped by 1 base and J by 4 bases, with 5 bases between them. The germline V gene encodes CDR1 LNHDA and CDR2 SQIVND (reference sequence). The CDR3 has 13 amino acids. The CDR3 coding sequence is TGTGCCAGTAGTATAGGATCCGGAAACACCATATATTTT. Residues: CASSIGSGNTIYF.

The chain employs TRBV2 and TRBJ2-7; 7 bases align to TRBD2. Germline lookup yields CDR1 SNHLY and CDR2 FYNNEI. The CDR3 consists of 13 residues. The V segment lost 8 bases and the J segment 7 bases; nucleotides outside the gene matches: 11. CDR3 bases: TGTGCCAGCGGAAACGGAGCGGGGAAAGAGCAGTACTTC. Translated: CASGNGAGKEQYF.

The chain uses TRBV6-5 and TRBJ2-2, with D perhaps matching TRBD2 (6 bases). Germline-derived CDR1 and CDR2 are MNHEY and SVGAGI. V lost 6 bases and J lost 4, with 12 bases in between. The CDR3 is made up of 14 amino acids. The CDR3: CASSRIAATGELFF. CDR3 coding DNA: TGTGCCAGCAGCCGGATAGCGGCCACCGGGGAGCTGTTTTTT.

This chain connects TRBV6-6 to TRBJ2-2, with 11 bases matching TRBD1. This CDR3 has 15 amino acids. V gave up 6 bases and J gave up 5 bases; unmatched junction bases: 5. Germline assignment: CDR1 MNHNY and CDR2 SVGAGI (reference sequence). CDR3 loop: CASRSGTGGTGELFF. The CDR3 nucleotides read TGTGCCAGCAGATCCGGGACAGGGGGGACCGGGGAGCTGTTTTTT.

The CDR3 reads CASSGGTGRLQNTEAFF. CDR3 nucleotides: TGTGCCAGCAGTGGCGGGACAGGCCGGCTTCAGAACACTGAAGCTTTCTTT. The chain carries TRBV2 and TRBJ1-1; TRBD1 agrees at 8 bases. Germline trimming cut 4 bases from V and 1 base from J; bases unmatched to any gene: 11. The CDR3 consists of 17 residues. In germline, CDR1 is SNHLY, CDR2 FYNNEI.

This chain joins TRBV6-5 and TRBJ1-4, with D tentatively TRBD1 (5 bases). This CDR3 spans 15 amino acids. Germline-derived CDR1 and CDR2 are MNHEY and SVGAGI. V lost 2 bases and J lost 3, with 10 bases in between. The CDR3: CASSYGGRSNEKLFF. CDR3 DNA: TGTGCCAGCAGTTACGGGGGACGGTCTAATGAAAAACTGTTTTTT.

This chain joins TRBV10-3 and TRBJ2-7; no definite D call. The CDR3 sequence is 12 residues long. V was cut by 7 bases and J by 3 bases, with 10 bases left in between. Germline V lookup: CDR1 ENHRY, CDR2 SYGVKD. CDR3 in amino acids: CAITPSGYEQYF. The CDR3 region has the DNA TGTGCCATCACCCCCTCCGGCTACGAGCAGTACTTC.

The chain couples TRBV2 to TRBJ1-4; D is perhaps TRBD1 (5 bases). CDR1 is SNHLY and CDR2 is FYNNEI in the germline V gene. CDR3 length: 14 amino acids. Trimming shortened V by 5 bases and J by 8 bases, and 15 bases separated the two germline ends. DNA of the CDR3: TGTGCCAGCAGTTCGGGAGGGGTTGGGGAAAAACTGTTTTTT. Protein: CASSSGGVGEKLFF.

The chain joins TRBV10-3 to TRBJ2-7, with TRBD2 matching over 12 bases. Germline-derived CDR1 and CDR2 are ENHRY and SYGVKD. This CDR3 spans 15 amino acids. The V segment lost 4 bases and the J segment 5 bases; nucleotides outside the gene matches: 6. Here the CDR3 reads CAISATSGRGDEQYF. The DNA of the CDR3 is TGTGCCATCAGTGCGACTAGCGGGAGAGGCGACGAGCAGTACTTC.

As to this clone: The same CDR3 is also encoded by other DNA sequences in this sample. This sequence joins TRBV18 and TRBJ2-5; D possibly corresponds to TRBD2 (5 bases). The V end lost 3 bases, the J end lost 2 bases, and 7 bases lay between the germline ends. The CDR3 spans 13 residues. The germline V gene encodes CDR1 KGHSH and CDR2 LQKENI. The CDR3 DNA sequence: TGTGCCAGCTCACCCCGGGATCAAGAGACCCAGTACTTC. Protein sequence: CASSPRDQETQYF.

The rearrangement uses TRBV5-1 and TRBJ2-2, with 7 bases lining up with TRBD1. After removal of 4 bases from V and 7 bases from J, the junction contained 10 bases not matched to a gene. The CDR3 totals 15 residues. Germline CDR1 SGHRS, CDR2 YFSETQ. The CDR3 sequence is CASSLPGGTSGELFF. The CDR3 DNA follows: TGCGCCAGCAGCCTGCCAGGGGGAACGAGCGGGGAGCTGTTTTTT.

The gene calls are TRBV5-4 and TRBJ1-2; D remains unclear. The ends were cut back, 1 base at V and 6 bases at J, with 10 bases in the middle. Germline CDR1 SGHNT, CDR2 YYREEE (reference sequence). This CDR3 comprises 13 residues. This chain's CDR3 is CASSLRSEDGYTF. CDR3 bases: TGTGCCAGCAGCTTGAGGAGTGAGGATGGCTACACCTTC.

The chain combines TRBV9 with TRBJ2-1; 12 bases align to TRBD2. There are 16 residues in the CDR3. Germline loops: CDR1 SGDLS, CDR2 YYNGEE. The J segment lost 7 bases and the V segment lost 2 bases, leaving 7 bases of the junction unmatched. Here the CDR3 reads CASSVGKTSGRNEQFF. CDR3 in DNA: TGTGCCAGCAGCGTGGGAAAAACTAGCGGGAGGAATGAGCAGTTCTTC.